This T cell receptor beta chain was identified in a study of blood T cell repertoires in COVID-19. At the level of the study: The United States, Italy and Spain were the sources of the acute and convalescent COVID-19 samples. PBMCs, B-cell-depleted T cells, or T cells were the source of the cDNA or gDNA that made up the material.

In the authors' methods: By means of reference gene primer amplification, nucleated cell counts were estimated. Profiling relied on immunoSEQ multiplex PCR, and the TCRdb table lists in-frame clones only, not all of them. V, J and clone size reflect that table, while D and trimming were determined from the DNA. This sample has some 400,000 clones, with about 88% found just once. The junction had 2 bases not matched to a gene; V was cut back by 1 base and J by 8 bases. The CDR3 has 13 residues. The V gene's germline CDR1 is KGHSH and CDR2 LQKENI. The origin of this receptor is a human donor in a cohort sampled during active COVID-19. The chain carries TRBV18 and TRBJ1-2, with 9 bases aligning to TRBD1. Material for sequencing was peripheral blood. The DNA for the CDR3 is TGTGCCAGCTCACCACGACAGGGGGAAGGCTACACCTTC. Residues: CASSPRQGEGYTF.